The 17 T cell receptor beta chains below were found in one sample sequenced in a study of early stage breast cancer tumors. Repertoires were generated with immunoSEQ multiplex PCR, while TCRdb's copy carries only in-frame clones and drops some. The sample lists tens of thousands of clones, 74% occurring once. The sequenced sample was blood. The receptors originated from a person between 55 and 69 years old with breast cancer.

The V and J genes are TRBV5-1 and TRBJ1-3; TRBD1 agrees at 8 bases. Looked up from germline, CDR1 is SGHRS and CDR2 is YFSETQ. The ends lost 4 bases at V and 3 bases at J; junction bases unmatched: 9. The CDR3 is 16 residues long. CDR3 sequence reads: CASSPGQGAVGNTIYF. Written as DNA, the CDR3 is TGCGCCAGCAGCCCCGGACAGGGCGCGGTTGGAAACACCATATATTTT.

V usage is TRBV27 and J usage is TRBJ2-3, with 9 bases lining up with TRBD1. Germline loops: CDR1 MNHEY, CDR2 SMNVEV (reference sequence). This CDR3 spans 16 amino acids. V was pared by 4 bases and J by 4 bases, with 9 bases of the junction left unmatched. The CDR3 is CASSSPGTGPPDTQYF. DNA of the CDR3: TGTGCCAGCAGTTCCCCGGGGACAGGGCCACCAGATACGCAGTATTTT.

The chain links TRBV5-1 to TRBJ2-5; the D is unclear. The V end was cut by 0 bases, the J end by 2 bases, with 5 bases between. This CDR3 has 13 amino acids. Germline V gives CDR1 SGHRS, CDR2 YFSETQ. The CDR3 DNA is TGCGCCAGCAGCTTGGCCCTTCAAGAGACCCAGTACTTC. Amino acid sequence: CASSLALQETQYF.

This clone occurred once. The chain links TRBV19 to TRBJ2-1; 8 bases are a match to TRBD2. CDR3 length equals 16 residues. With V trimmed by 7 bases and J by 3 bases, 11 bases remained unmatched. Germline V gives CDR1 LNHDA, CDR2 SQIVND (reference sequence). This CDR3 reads CASTPRREALYNEQFF. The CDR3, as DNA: TGTGCCAGTACCCCCCGGCGGGAGGCCCTCTACAATGAGCAGTTCTTC.

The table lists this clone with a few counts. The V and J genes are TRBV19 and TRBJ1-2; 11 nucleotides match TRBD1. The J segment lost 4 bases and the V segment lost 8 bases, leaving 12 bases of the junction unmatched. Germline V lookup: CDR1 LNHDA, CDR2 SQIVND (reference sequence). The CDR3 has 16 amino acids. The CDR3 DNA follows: TGTGCCAGTGGCGGACAGGGGGCTATGTATAGCTATGGCTACACCTTC. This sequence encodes CASGGQGAMYSYGYTF. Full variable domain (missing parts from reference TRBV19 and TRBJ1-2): DGGITQSPKYLFRKEGQNVTLSCEQNLNHDAMYWYRQDPGQGLRLIYYSQIVNDFQKGDIAEGYSVSREKKESFPLTVTSAQKNPTAFYLCASGGQGAMYSYGYTFGSGTRLTVV.

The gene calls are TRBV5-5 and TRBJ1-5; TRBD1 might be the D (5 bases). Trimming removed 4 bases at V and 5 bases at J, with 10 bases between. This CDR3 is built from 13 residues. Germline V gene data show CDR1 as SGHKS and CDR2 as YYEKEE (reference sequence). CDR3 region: CASSPSTDQPQHF. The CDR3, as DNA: TGTGCCAGCAGCCCCTCGACAGATCAGCCCCAGCATTTT.

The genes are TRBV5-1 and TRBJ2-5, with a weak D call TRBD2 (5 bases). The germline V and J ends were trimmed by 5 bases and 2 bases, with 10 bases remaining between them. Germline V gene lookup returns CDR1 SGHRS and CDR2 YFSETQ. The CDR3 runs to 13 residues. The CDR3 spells CASRGGDQETQYF. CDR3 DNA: TGCGCCAGCAGAGGAGGAGATCAAGAGACCCAGTACTTC.

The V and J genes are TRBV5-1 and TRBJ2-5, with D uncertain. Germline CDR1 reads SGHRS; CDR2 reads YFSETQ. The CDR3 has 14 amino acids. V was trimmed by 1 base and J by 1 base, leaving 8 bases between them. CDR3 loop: CASSLFGSQETQYF. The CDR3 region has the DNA TGCGCCAGCAGCTTGTTCGGATCCCAAGAGACCCAGTACTTC.

As DNA, the CDR3 is TGTGCCAGCAGCTTAGGGCTAGCGGGGCTGAACACCGGGGAGCTGTTTTTT. The encoded protein is CASSLGLAGLNTGELFF. The rearrangement uses TRBV7-9 and TRBJ2-2; 9 nucleotides line up with TRBD2. This CDR3 is 17 amino acids long. Germline loops: CDR1 SEHNR, CDR2 FQNEAQ (reference sequence). V dropped 1 base and J dropped 1; count of bases not matched to a gene: 4.

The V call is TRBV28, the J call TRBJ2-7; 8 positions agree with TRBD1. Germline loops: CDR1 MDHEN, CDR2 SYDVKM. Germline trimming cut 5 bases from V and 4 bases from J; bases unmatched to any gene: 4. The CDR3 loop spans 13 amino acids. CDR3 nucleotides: TGTGCCAGCAGTGGGACAGGAGGGTACGAGCAGTACTTC. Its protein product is CASSGTGGYEQYF.

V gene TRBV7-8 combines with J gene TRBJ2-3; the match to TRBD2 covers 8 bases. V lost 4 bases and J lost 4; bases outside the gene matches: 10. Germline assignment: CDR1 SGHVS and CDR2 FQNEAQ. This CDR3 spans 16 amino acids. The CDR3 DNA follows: TGTGCCAGCAGCTCAGGTGGGACTAGAATCGCAGATACGCAGTATTTT. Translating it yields CASSSGGTRIADTQYF.

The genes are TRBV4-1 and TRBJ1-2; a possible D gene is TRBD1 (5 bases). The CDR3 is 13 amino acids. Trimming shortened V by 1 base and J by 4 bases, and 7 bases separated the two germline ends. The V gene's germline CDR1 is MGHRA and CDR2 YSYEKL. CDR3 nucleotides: TGCGCCAGCAGCCAAGGCCAGGGCTATGGCTACACCTTC. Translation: CASSQGQGYGYTF.

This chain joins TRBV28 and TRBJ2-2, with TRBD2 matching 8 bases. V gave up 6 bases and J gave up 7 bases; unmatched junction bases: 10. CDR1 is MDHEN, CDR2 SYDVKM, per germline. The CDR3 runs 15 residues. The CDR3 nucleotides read TGTGCCAGCAGCCGATCGGGAGGGCAGCACGGGGAGCTGTTTTTT. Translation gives CASSRSGGQHGELFF. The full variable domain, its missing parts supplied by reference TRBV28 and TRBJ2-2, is DVKVTQSSRYLVKRTGEKVFLECVQDMDHENMFWYRQDPGLGLRLIYFSYDVKMKEKGDIPEGYSVSREKKERFSLILESASTNQTSMYLCASSRSGGQHGELFFGEGSRLTVL.

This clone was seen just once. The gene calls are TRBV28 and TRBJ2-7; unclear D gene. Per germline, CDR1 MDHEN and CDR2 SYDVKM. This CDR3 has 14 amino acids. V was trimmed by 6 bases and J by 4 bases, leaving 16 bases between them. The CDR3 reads CASSFTPDGYEQYF. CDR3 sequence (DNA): TGTGCCAGCAGCTTTACCCCGGACGGATACGAGCAGTACTTC.

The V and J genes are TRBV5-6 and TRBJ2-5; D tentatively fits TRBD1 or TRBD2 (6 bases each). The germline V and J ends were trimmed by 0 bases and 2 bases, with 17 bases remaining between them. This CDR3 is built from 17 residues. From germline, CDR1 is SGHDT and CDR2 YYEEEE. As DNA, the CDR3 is TGTGCCAGCAGCTTGGTTCCTCTAGGGGGGAATCAAGAGACCCAGTACTTC. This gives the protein CASSLVPLGGNQETQYF.

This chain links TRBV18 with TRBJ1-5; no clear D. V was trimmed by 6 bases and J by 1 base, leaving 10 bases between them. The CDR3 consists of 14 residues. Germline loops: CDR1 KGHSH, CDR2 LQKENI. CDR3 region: CASSLSGSNQPQHF. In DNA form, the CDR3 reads TGTGCCAGCTCGTTGTCGGGGAGCAATCAGCCCCAGCATTTT.

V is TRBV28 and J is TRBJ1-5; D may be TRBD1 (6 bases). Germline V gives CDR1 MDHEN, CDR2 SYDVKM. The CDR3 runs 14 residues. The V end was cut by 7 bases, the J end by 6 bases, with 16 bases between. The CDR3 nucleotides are TGTGCCAGCATTCCTGGGGGCCTGGGTCAGCCCCAGCATTTT. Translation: CASIPGGLGQPQHF.